This T cell receptor (beta chain) derives from a study of response to subunit inactivated influenza vaccine. TCRdb re-derived calls from the RT-PCR reads in MiXCR, one entry per CDR3 protein. The repertoire includes about 480,000 distinct CDR3 sequences, roughly 11% of them detected once, and approximately 12% sits in the top ten. Germline V gene sequence: CDR1 DFQATT, CDR2 SNEGSKA (reference sequence). J gave up 2 bases and V 3 bases, and 7 bases lay outside the gene matches. This CDR3 is built from 16 residues. This clonotype came up a few times. The antigen is not known. Study results and caveats: Authors suggested few new T cells are recruited by each seasonal influenza vaccination.

The sequencing used PBMCs from blood, collected roughly 47 days after vaccination. This TCR was recovered from a man aged 50-59 years who received an inactivated influenza vaccine. The chain is built from TRBV20-1 and TRBJ2-4; 10 bases map to TRBD2. Here the CDR3 DNA reads TGCAGTGCTAGTGGTCTAGCGGGAGATACCAAAAACATTCAGTACTTC. This translates into CSASGLAGDTKNIQYF.